This is a list of T cell receptor beta chains from one sample in a study of blood T cell repertoires in COVID-19. The repertoire was sequenced with immunoSEQ multiplex PCR; TCRdb's copy has only in-frame clones and lacks some. The sample has 90,000 to 120,000 clones, more than 80% seen once. The sequenced sample was peripheral blood. Every receptor here comes from a woman aged 80 or over with acute or convalescent COVID-19. CDR3s include the opening cysteine and the closing phenylalanine or tryptophan. D genes are given only for firm matches. The size field is filled for only some rows; it gives once, few, many or a size class.

d_gene	v_gene	abundance	j_gene	CDR3nt	CDR3aa
NA	TRBV20-1	NA	TRBJ2-7	TGCAGTGCCCTAGTCTACGAGCAGTACTTC	CSALVYEQYF
TRBD2	TRBV11-2	NA	TRBJ2-3	TGTGCCAGCAGCAGGCGACTAGCGGGGACTAGCACAGATACGCAGTATTTT	CASSRRLAGTSTDTQYF
TRBD1	TRBV5-1	NA	TRBJ1-6	TGCGCCAGCAGCTTGGTCCCCGGACAGGGGGGGAATTCACCCCTCCACTTT	CASSLVPGQGGNSPLHF
TRBD2	TRBV9	NA	TRBJ2-5	TGTGCCAGCAGCGTAGGCGGTAGCGGGGGGGCTGGTCAAGAGACCCAGTACTTC	CASSVGGSGGAGQETQYF
TRBD1	TRBV30	NA	TRBJ2-7	TGTGCCTGGAGTGTAGACAGGGTACAGCAGTACTTC	CAWSVDRVQQYF
TRBD1	TRBV5-1	NA	TRBJ1-2	TGCGCCAGCAGCTTTTCAGGGGGCGACCCCTATGGCTACACCTTC	CASSFSGGDPYGYTF
NA	TRBV18	NA	TRBJ1-6	TGTGCCAGCTCACCAGGGCCCGTCTATAATTCACCCCTCCACTTT	CASSPGPVYNSPLHF
NA	TRBV7-2	once	TRBJ2-1	TGTGCCAGCAGCTCGCGGGACAGCCGCCTTGAGCAGTTCTTC	CASSSRDSRLEQFF
TRBD1	TRBV14	NA	TRBJ1-2	TGTGCCAGCAGCCAGCTTCCGGGACAGGGCTTTTCCACCTTC	CASSQLPGQGFSTF
NA	TRBV10-3	NA	TRBJ2-6	TGTGCCATCCTGCAGGACTCTGGGGCCAACGTCCTGACTTTC	CAILQDSGANVLTF
NA	TRBV12-3/TRBV12-4	NA	TRBJ2-7	TGTGCCAGCAGTTTAATCGGGGATGGCGAGCAGTACTTC	CASSLIGDGEQYF
TRBD1	TRBV9	NA	TRBJ2-5	TGTGCCAGCAGCACCGGACAGGGGGAAGAGACCCAGTACTTC	CASSTGQGEETQYF
NA	TRBV7-2	NA	TRBJ1-5	TGTGCCAGCGGGGGCACAGGCACCCCCAATCAGCCCCAGCATTTT	CASGGTGTPNQPQHF
TRBD2	TRBV9	NA	TRBJ2-3	TGTGCCAGCAGCGTAGGGACCGATCTAGCGGGGGGCACAGATACGCAGTATTTT	CASSVGTDLAGGTDTQYF
NA	TRBV3-1/TRBV3-2	NA	TRBJ1-1	TGTGCCAGCAGGGGCCCTACAGGGATGGGCACTGAAGCTTTCTTT	CASRGPTGMGTEAFF
TRBD1	TRBV5-4	NA	TRBJ1-2	TGTGCCAGCAGCTCCGATTTTCGGACAGGGCTTGGCTACACCTTC	CASSSDFRTGLGYTF
TRBD1	TRBV28	NA	TRBJ1-1	TGTGCCAGCAGTTCCCCGGACAGGGTCATGAACACTGAAGCTTTCTTT	CASSSPDRVMNTEAFF
NA	TRBV2	NA	TRBJ1-4	TGTGCCAGCAGTGAAGACTTCATTAATGAAAAACTGTTTTTT	CASSEDFINEKLFF
TRBD1	TRBV12-3/TRBV12-4	NA	TRBJ2-7	TGTGCCAGCAGTCCGACAGGGTCCTACGAGCAGTACTTC	CASSPTGSYEQYF
TRBD1	TRBV11-3	NA	TRBJ2-5	TGTGCCAGCAGCTTGGGACAGGGCGACCAAGAGACCCAGTACTTC	CASSLGQGDQETQYF
NA	TRBV24-1	NA	TRBJ1-2	TGCGCCACCAGTGATCCTGCGGTTGTGGGGCTGGGTGGCTACACCTTC	CATSDPAVVGLGGYTF
TRBD2	TRBV6-2/TRBV6-3	NA	TRBJ2-5	TGTGCCAGCAGTTACCCTGTTAGCGGGGGGACCCAAGAGACCCAGTACTTC	CASSYPVSGGTQETQYF
TRBD1	TRBV6-5	NA	TRBJ1-1	TGTGCCAGCAGACCCGGACAGGGGAGGACTGAAGCTTTCTTT	CASRPGQGRTEAFF
NA	TRBV6-4	few	TRBJ2-7	TGTGCCAGCAGTGACATGGTAGAGGGAACCTACGAGCAGTACTTC	CASSDMVEGTYEQYF
TRBD2	TRBV11-1	NA	TRBJ2-5	TGTGCCAGCAGCCGCGGGACTAGAGAGACCCAGTACTTC	CASSRGTRETQYF
NA	TRBV28	NA	TRBJ1-3	TGTGCCAGCAGTTTACAGGGCTATCTTGCCACCATATATTTT	CASSLQGYLATIYF
NA	TRBV6-5	few	TRBJ2-6	TGTGCCAGCAGCAGGGTCTCTGGGGCCAACGTCCTGACTTTC	CASSRVSGANVLTF
NA	TRBV6-5	NA	TRBJ1-5	TGTGCCAGCACCCGGATGGGTAGCAAAAATTTGCCCCAGCATTTT	CASTRMGSKNLPQHF
TRBD1	TRBV5-4	NA	TRBJ2-2	TGTGCCAGCAGCTTGGGACAGGGTTGGAACGGGGAGCTGTTTTTT	CASSLGQGWNGELFF
NA	TRBV7-9	NA	TRBJ1-1	TGTGCCAGCAGCTTGAGCTCCCCTCCTGAAGCTTTCTTT	CASSLSSPPEAFF
NA	TRBV10-2	NA	TRBJ2-7	TGCGCCAGCAGGGAGCAGGTAGGAACCGAGCAGTACTTC	CASREQVGTEQYF
NA	TRBV12-3/TRBV12-4	NA	TRBJ2-7	TGTGCCAGCAGTTTTACCTACGGGTACGAGCAGTACTTC	CASSFTYGYEQYF
NA	TRBV18	NA	TRBJ2-7	TGTGCCAGCTCACCCGACAGGCTCTCCTACGAGCAGTACTTC	CASSPDRLSYEQYF
TRBD1	TRBV27	NA	TRBJ1-6	TGTGCCAGCAGTTTATCTGCTGGGACAGTTAATTCACCCCTCCACTTT	CASSLSAGTVNSPLHF
TRBD1	TRBV7-8	NA	TRBJ1-5	TGTGCCAGCAGCAAGGGACAGGGGATCAATCAGCCCCAGCATTTT	CASSKGQGINQPQHF
NA	TRBV28	NA	TRBJ2-7	TGTGCCAGCAGTTTGGGGGGAATCGGAGACAGGGCCTACGAGCAGTACTTC	CASSLGGIGDRAYEQYF
NA	TRBV27	NA	TRBJ2-2	TGTGCCAGCAACCCCCGCCCCAGGCAGAACACCGGGGAGCTGTTTTTT	CASNPRPRQNTGELFF
TRBD1	TRBV5-1	NA	TRBJ2-1	TGCGCCAGCAGCCCGGGACAGGGTTACAATGAGCAGTTCTTC	CASSPGQGYNEQFF
NA	TRBV19	NA	TRBJ2-2	TGTGCCAGTAGTACTGACACCCGGGAGCTGTTTTTT	CASSTDTRELFF
TRBD1	TRBV30	once	TRBJ1-2	TGTGCCTGGACCCTAGTGGACAGGGTTAACTATGGCTACACCTTC	CAWTLVDRVNYGYTF
NA	TRBV10-3	NA	TRBJ2-5	TGTGCCACCGCGGTGCAGGGTTCAGAGACCCAGTACTTC	CATAVQGSETQYF
NA	TRBV7-9	NA	TRBJ2-1	TGTGCCAGCAGACGTAACCAGGTGGGCTACAATGAGCAGTTCTTC	CASRRNQVGYNEQFF
NA	TRBV28	NA	TRBJ2-5	TGTGCCAGCCCCTCACAGGGCGAGTCTCAAGAGGTTGGGAAGGAGACCCAGTACTTC	CASPSQGESQEVGKETQYF
NA	TRBV5-4	few	TRBJ1-1	TGTGCCAGCAGCTTCGGCGGGGGGTACTGGACTGAAGCTTTCTTT	CASSFGGGYWTEAFF
NA	TRBV2	NA	TRBJ1-5	TGTGCCAGCAGTGACGGGAGAGGCAATCAGCCCCAGCATTTT	CASSDGRGNQPQHF